The present TCR beta chain was sequenced within a study of naive and memory T cell subsets. Whole-study findings and limits: This RNA-based method may be sensitive to activation-related transcript changes.

RNA was extracted from approximately 2.6 ml of whole blood of healthy adults. The library had UMIs added by 3' ligation of an oligonucleotide to TCR cDNA. Unsorted total RNA, roughly 1 to 1000 ng, was DNase treated before reverse transcription. This clonotype was counted many times. Its antigen is unidentified. Reverse transcription of blood and skin TCR RNA was primed at alpha and beta constant regions. Amplification of ligated cDNA took four PCR rounds with SP2 and nested alpha and beta constant primers. TCRdb re-analysed the 5' RACE reads in MiXCR, keeping a single row per CDR3 protein. The data contain 20,000 to 25,000 distinct CDR3 sequences, over 3.5% of them singletons. This CDR3 has 11 amino acids. V shed 8 bases and J shed 3 bases, with 8 bases lying between them. Germline V gives CDR1 SNHLY, CDR2 FYNNEI.

V usage is TRBV2 and J usage is TRBJ2-7; no firm D call. This TCR derives from a male donor in good health. CDR3 loop: CASAPLYEQYF. CDR3 bases: TGTGCCAGCGCGCCCCTCTACGAGCAGTACTTC.